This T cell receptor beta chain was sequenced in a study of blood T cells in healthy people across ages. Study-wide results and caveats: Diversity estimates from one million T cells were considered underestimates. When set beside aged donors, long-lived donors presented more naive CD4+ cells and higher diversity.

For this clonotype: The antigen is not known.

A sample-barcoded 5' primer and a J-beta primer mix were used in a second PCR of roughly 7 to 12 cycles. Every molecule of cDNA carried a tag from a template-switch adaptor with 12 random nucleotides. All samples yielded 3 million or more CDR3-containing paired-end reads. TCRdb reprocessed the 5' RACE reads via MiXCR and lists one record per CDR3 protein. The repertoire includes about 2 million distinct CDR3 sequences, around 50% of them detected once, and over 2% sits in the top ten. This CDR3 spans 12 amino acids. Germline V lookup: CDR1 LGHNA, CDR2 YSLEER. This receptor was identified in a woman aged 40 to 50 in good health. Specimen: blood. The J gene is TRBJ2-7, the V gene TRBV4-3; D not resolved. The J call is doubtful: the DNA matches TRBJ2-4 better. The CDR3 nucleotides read TGCGCCAGCAGCCAATCCCTTGGCATTCAGTACTTC. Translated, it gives CASSQSLGIQYF.